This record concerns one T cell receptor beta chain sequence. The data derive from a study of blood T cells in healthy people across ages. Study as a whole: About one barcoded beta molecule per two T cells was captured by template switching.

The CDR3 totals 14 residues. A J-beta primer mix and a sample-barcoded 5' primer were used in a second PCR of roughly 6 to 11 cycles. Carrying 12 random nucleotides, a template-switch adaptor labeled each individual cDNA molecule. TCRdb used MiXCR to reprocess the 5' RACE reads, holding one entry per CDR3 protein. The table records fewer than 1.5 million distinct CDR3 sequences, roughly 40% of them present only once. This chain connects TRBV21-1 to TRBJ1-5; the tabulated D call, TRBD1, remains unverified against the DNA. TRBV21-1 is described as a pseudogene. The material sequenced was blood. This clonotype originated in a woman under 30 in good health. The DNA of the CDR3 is TGTGCCAGCAACCGACAGTATAGCAATCAGCCCCAGCATTTT. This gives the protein CASNRQYSNQPQHF.